Below are 19 T cell receptor beta chains sequenced from a single sample in a study of blood T cell repertoires in COVID-19. Sequencing used immunoSEQ multiplex PCR; TCRdb keeps in-frame clones, though not all of them. The data show some 200,000 clones, about 91% seen once. Sample: peripheral blood. The receptors derive from a man between 25 and 39 years old with acute or convalescent COVID-19.

This sequence joins TRBV5-1 and TRBJ2-3; D is perhaps TRBD1 (6 bases). The V and J ends lost 4 bases and 0 bases respectively, with 18 bases between them. The CDR3 totals 17 residues. CDR1 and CDR2 from the germline V gene are SGHRS and YFSETQ. CDR3 sequence: CASSPVQGYSSTDTQYF. CDR3 DNA: TGCGCCAGCAGCCCCGTACAGGGTTACTCTAGCACAGATACGCAGTATTTT.

V usage is TRBV28 and J usage is TRBJ1-3, with a tentative D call TRBD1 (6 bases). The CDR3 is 14 residues long. Per the germline V gene, CDR1 is MDHEN and CDR2 is SYDVKM. Deletions cut 2 bases from V and 1 base from J, with 6 bases between. CDR3 DNA sequence: TGTGCCAGCAGTTTAAGGGGGTCTGGAAACACCATATATTTT. Residues: CASSLRGSGNTIYF.

This chain connects TRBV11-2 to TRBJ1-4, with D possibly TRBD1 on 5 matching bases. Germline V lookup: CDR1 SGHAT, CDR2 FQNNGV. The CDR3 consists of 15 residues. Trimming stripped 1 base from V and 0 bases from J, with 6 bases between. CDR3 DNA sequence: TGTGCCAGCAGCTTAGTGACAGCAACTAATGAAAAACTGTTTTTT. It yields the protein CASSLVTATNEKLFF.

This chain connects TRBV19 to TRBJ2-7, with D maybe TRBD1 (5 bases). Trimming shortened V by 3 bases and J by 5 bases, and 8 bases separated the two germline ends. The CDR3 consists of 12 residues. Per germline, CDR1 LNHDA and CDR2 SQIVND (reference sequence). The CDR3 protein is CASSIRRDEQYF. The CDR3 coding sequence is TGTGCCAGTAGTATCCGCAGGGACGAGCAGTACTTC.

The rearrangement joins TRBV29-1 to TRBJ2-2; D call uncertain. V lost 3 bases and J lost 4, with 12 bases in between. Per the germline V gene, CDR1 is SQVTM and CDR2 is ANQGSEA. The CDR3 contains 14 residues. The CDR3 DNA reads TGCAGCGTTGAGCGAGGCTTGGGCACCGGGGAGCTGTTTTTT. It yields the protein CSVERGLGTGELFF.

The V gene is TRBV5-1, the J gene TRBJ2-7, with D maybe TRBD2 (6 bases). V lost 0 bases, J lost 7 bases, and 23 bases lay in between. The CDR3 has 17 residues. The germline gives CDR1 SGHRS, CDR2 YFSETQ. For the CDR3, the DNA is TGCGCCAGCAGCTTGGCCGGCGGGGCCCCAGCTCCAAGTGAGCAGTACTTC. The encoded protein is CASSLAGGAPAPSEQYF.

This chain joins TRBV9 and TRBJ2-7; 10 bases line up with TRBD2. V lost 4 bases and J lost 2; bases outside the gene matches: 9. The V gene's germline CDR1 is SGDLS and CDR2 YYNGEE. CDR3 length: 16 amino acids. This CDR3 is CASSPRLAGLTYEQYF. The CDR3 nucleotides are TGTGCCAGCAGCCCCCGACTAGCGGGCCTTACCTACGAGCAGTACTTC.

The V call is TRBV11-2, the J call TRBJ1-2; no firm D call. This CDR3 comprises 11 residues. Germline-derived CDR1 and CDR2 are SGHAT and FQNNGV. Trimming stripped 5 bases from V and 4 bases from J, with 5 bases between. The CDR3 sequence is CASSVAYGYTF. The CDR3 DNA reads TGTGCCAGCAGCGTGGCCTATGGCTACACCTTC.

The chain links TRBV29-1 to TRBJ1-1; no reliable D call. The ends were cut back, 6 bases at V and 1 base at J, with 9 bases in the middle. The CDR3 has 12 amino acids. CDR1 and CDR2 (germline): SQVTM, ANQGSEA. CDR3 region: CSVGGPNTEAFF. The CDR3 DNA sequence: TGCAGCGTAGGTGGGCCGAACACTGAAGCTTTCTTT.

The J gene is TRBJ1-2, the V gene TRBV4-2; D perhaps matches TRBD1 (5 bases). The CDR3 is 15 residues long. Trimming cost V 1 base and J 3 bases, with 12 bases left between them. In germline, CDR1 is LGHNA, CDR2 YNFKEQ. CDR3 nucleotides: TGTGCCAGCAGCCAAGGGGGCGGGATTGACTATGGCTACACCTTC. Translation gives CASSQGGGIDYGYTF.

The chain has TRBV19 and TRBJ2-1; the match to TRBD1 covers 10 bases. The junction had 10 bases not matched to a gene; V was cut back by 5 bases and J by 6 bases. This CDR3 has 16 amino acids. The V gene's germline CDR1 is LNHDA and CDR2 SQIVND (reference sequence). The chain's CDR3 is CASSPRDRGLRNEQFF. The DNA of the CDR3 is TGTGCCAGTAGTCCCCGGGACAGGGGTCTTCGCAATGAGCAGTTCTTC.

The V and J genes are TRBV5-4 and TRBJ2-3; 7 nucleotides match TRBD1. V was clipped by 0 bases and J by 2 bases; unmatched bases: 6. The germline CDR1 and CDR2 sequences are SGHNT and YYREEE (reference sequence). The CDR3 has 16 residues. In DNA, the CDR3 is TGTGCCAGCAGCTTGGACCGGGACAGAATCACAGATACGCAGTATTTT. Translation: CASSLDRDRITDTQYF.

The chain employs TRBV15 and TRBJ2-4; TRBD1 agrees at 8 bases. The CDR3 loop spans 15 amino acids. Germline V gene lookup returns CDR1 LNHNV and CDR2 YYDKDF (reference sequence). The junction had 5 bases not matched to a gene; V was cut back by 3 bases and J by 4 bases. CDR3 amino acids: CATSSPGQAKNIQYF. In nucleotides, the CDR3 is TGTGCCACCAGCAGTCCGGGACAGGCTAAAAACATTCAGTACTTC.

V is TRBV24-1 and J is TRBJ2-2, with 9 positions matching TRBD1. The germline V gene encodes CDR1 KGHDR and CDR2 SFDVKD. With 5 bases clipped from V and 4 bases from J, the junction kept 7 bases outside the gene matches. The CDR3 spans 16 residues. The CDR3: CATSAHKTGGTGELFF. The CDR3 DNA sequence: TGTGCCACCAGTGCTCACAAGACAGGGGGCACCGGGGAGCTGTTTTTT.

The gene calls are TRBV5-1 and TRBJ2-7; D not resolved. The ends were cut back, 2 bases at V and 3 bases at J, with 9 bases in the middle. The length of the CDR3 is 13 residues. Germline V CDR1 and CDR2: SGHRS, YFSETQ. The CDR3, as DNA: TGCGCCAGCAGCTTACCCACAGACTACGAGCAGTACTTC. The encoded protein is CASSLPTDYEQYF.

The count of this clone is one. The rearrangement uses TRBV27 and TRBJ2-7; perhaps TRBD1 as D (6 bases). The germline V and J ends were trimmed by 9 bases and 2 bases, with 14 bases remaining between them. Germline lookup yields CDR1 MNHEY and CDR2 SMNVEV (reference sequence). This CDR3 spans 13 amino acids. The CDR3 reads CASQQGSAYEQYF. The CDR3 nucleotides are TGTGCCAGTCAACAGGGCTCAGCCTACGAGCAGTACTTC.

The gene calls are TRBV3-1 (or the pseudogene TRBV3-2) and TRBJ2-5, with a weak D call TRBD2 (5 bases). CDR3 length: 16 residues. The germline V gene has CDR1 LGHDT and CDR2 YNNKEL (reference sequence). The ends were cut back, 2 bases at V and 5 bases at J, with 18 bases in the middle. CDR3 DNA: TGTGCCAGCAGCCAAACGCCGGGAATGGGTAGGGAGACCCAGTACTTC. Its protein is CASSQTPGMGRETQYF.

The rearrangement uses TRBV2 and TRBJ2-2, with 9 bases fitting TRBD1. The CDR3 has 19 residues. In germline, CDR1 is SNHLY, CDR2 FYNNEI. V shed 5 bases and J 5 bases; nucleotides not matched to a gene: 18. This chain's CDR3 is CASSQGDRVRRGWTGELFF. Written as DNA, the CDR3 is TGTGCCAGCAGTCAAGGGGACAGGGTTAGGCGGGGTTGGACCGGGGAGCTGTTTTTT.

This clone showed up just once. The CDR3 DNA follows: TGTGCCAGCAGTCGACTAGCGGGGGGGCGGACCGGGGAGCTGTTTTTT. Protein sequence: CASSRLAGGRTGELFF. V and J are TRBV6-6 and TRBJ2-2; 14 bases agree with TRBD2. The CDR3 spans 16 residues. Germline CDR1 reads MNHNY; CDR2 reads SVGAGI (reference sequence). The ends lost 5 bases at V and 5 bases at J; junction bases unmatched: 4.